These T cell receptor beta chains were read from a single sample in a study of cytomegalovirus exposure and HLA in healthy donors. The method was immunoSEQ multiplex PCR; TCRdb's version includes in-frame clones alone and lacks a portion of them. The sample contains tens of thousands of clones, about two thirds of which appear only once. The sample consisted of PBMCs. The receptors were gathered from a boy aged 5-17 years in good health and CMV-seropositive. Both conserved end residues are part of each CDR3. The D gene is left open where the match is weak. For some rows the clone size is stated as once, few or many, or as a class when expanded; others skip it.

v_call	clone_size	j_call	d_call	cdr3_aa	cdr3_nt
TRBV5-4	.	TRBJ1-2	TRBD1	CASSPDRVTGYTF	TGTGCCAGCAGCCCGGACAGGGTGACAGGCTACACCTTC
TRBV7-2	.	TRBJ2-5	TRBD1	CASSFRGETQYF	TGTGCCAGCAGCTTCAGGGGGGAGACCCAGTACTTC
TRBV9	few	TRBJ2-3	TRBD2	CASSLLAALSTDTQYF	TGTGCCAGCAGCCTCCTAGCGGCACTAAGCACAGATACGCAGTATTTT
TRBV14	.	TRBJ2-7	TRBD1	CASSRQGGEQYF	TGTGCCAGCAGCCGACAGGGGGGCGAGCAGTACTTC
TRBV9	few	TRBJ1-6	TRBD1	CASSATWGQSPLHF	TGTGCCAGCAGCGCCACTTGGGGACAGTCACCCCTCCACTTT
TRBV7-3	.	TRBJ2-1	TRBD2	CASSVTSGSPNEQFF	TGTGCCAGCAGCGTGACTAGCGGGAGCCCCAATGAGCAGTTCTTC
TRBV5-1	.	TRBJ2-7	.	CASSPGIYGQYF	TGCGCCAGCAGCCCCGGTATTTACGGGCAGTACTTC
TRBV7-9	few	TRBJ2-2	TRBD2	CASSWISGRVDTGELFF	TGTGCCAGCAGCTGGATCAGCGGGAGGGTAGACACCGGGGAGCTGTTTTTT
TRBV7-3	.	TRBJ1-6	TRBD1	CASSPRAGTGGFAPLHF	TGTGCCAGCAGCCCTCGGGCGGGGACAGGGGGTTTTGCACCCCTCCACTTT
TRBV7-9	.	TRBJ2-5	TRBD2	CASSARLAGVLETQYF	TGTGCCAGCAGCGCCCGCCTAGCGGGAGTCTTGGAGACCCAGTACTTC
TRBV20-1	few	TRBJ2-7	.	CSTGIYEQYF	TGCAGTACAGGAATCTACGAGCAGTACTTC
TRBV9	.	TRBJ2-3	TRBD1	CASSVETGDTDTQYF	TGTGCCAGCAGCGTAGAGACAGGGGACACAGATACGCAGTATTTT
TRBV18	.	TRBJ2-7	TRBD1	CASSPGQGPSYEQYF	TGTGCCAGCTCACCGGGACAGGGGCCCTCCTACGAGCAGTACTTC
TRBV5-4	.	TRBJ2-3	TRBD2	CASSFSGGDTQYF	TGTGCCAGCAGCTTCTCGGGGGGTGATACGCAGTATTTT
TRBV19	.	TRBJ2-3	.	CASSITGWSTDTQYF	TGTGCCAGTAGTATCACAGGGTGGAGCACAGATACGCAGTATTTT
TRBV9	.	TRBJ2-1	.	CASSRGSSYNEQFF	TGTGCCAGCAGCCGGGGGAGCTCCTACAATGAGCAGTTCTTC
TRBV5-5	.	TRBJ1-2	.	CASSSAGVALYGYTF	TGTGCCAGCAGCTCAGCAGGGGTCGCACTCTATGGCTACACCTTC
TRBV30	.	TRBJ1-6	.	CALKWDNNSPLHF	TGTGCCTTAAAGTGGGACAATAATTCACCCCTCCACTTT
TRBV4-3	.	TRBJ1-1	.	CASSQEVYRGENTEAFF	TGCGCCAGCAGCCAAGAAGTTTACCGGGGAGAGAACACTGAAGCTTTCTTT
TRBV6-5	.	TRBJ2-3	.	CASSDLTATDTQYF	TGTGCCAGCAGCGATCTGACAGCTACAGATACGCAGTATTTT
TRBV11-2	few	TRBJ2-5	TRBD2	CASSTIGGSQYF	TGTGCCAGCAGTACCATCGGGGGGAGCCAGTACTTC
TRBV6-1	.	TRBJ2-1	TRBD2	CASSASGVVNEQFF	TGTGCCAGCAGCGCTAGCGGGGTTGTCAATGAGCAGTTCTTC
TRBV29-1	.	TRBJ2-7	TRBD1	CSVSTPLGTGFYEQYF	TGCAGCGTTAGCACCCCCCTCGGGACAGGCTTCTACGAGCAGTACTTC
TRBV9	.	TRBJ2-1	TRBD2	CASSAGTSGSAYNEQFF	TGTGCCAGCAGCGCCGGGACTAGCGGGAGCGCGTACAATGAGCAGTTCTTC
TRBV4-1	.	TRBJ1-6	TRBD1	CASSRAATGTGNSPLHF	TGCGCCAGCAGCCGAGCAGCGACCGGGACAGGTAATTCACCCCTCCACTTT
TRBV29-1	.	TRBJ1-3	.	CSVTRATGNTIYF	TGCAGCGTTACCAGGGCAACTGGAAACACCATATATTTT
TRBV12-5	once	TRBJ2-3	.	CASGPDSLDTQYF	TGTGCTAGCGGACCGGACAGTTTAGATACGCAGTATTTT
TRBV29-1	few	TRBJ1-1	TRBD1	CSVEKYGTGVTEAFF	TGCAGCGTTGAAAAGTACGGGACAGGGGTCACTGAAGCTTTCTTT
TRBV19	.	TRBJ2-7	TRBD2	CASSTGLAGKYEQYF	TGTGCCAGTAGCACGGGACTAGCGGGAAAATACGAGCAGTACTTC
TRBV25-1	.	TRBJ2-7	.	CASSELYYEQYF	TGTGCCAGCAGTGAACTTTACTACGAGCAGTACTTC
TRBV5-1	.	TRBJ1-4	.	CASSRDTPTNEKLFF	TGCGCCAGCAGCCGGGACACCCCAACTAATGAAAAACTGTTTTTT
TRBV7-9	.	TRBJ1-6	.	CASSFSQNSPLHF	TGTGCCAGCAGCTTTTCACAGAATTCACCCCTCCACTTT
TRBV5-6	few	TRBJ2-1	TRBD1	CASSPQGANEQFF	TGTGCCAGCAGCCCACAGGGGGCAAATGAGCAGTTCTTC
TRBV6-1	.	TRBJ2-2	.	CASSGRLKDTGELFF	TGTGCCAGCAGTGGGAGACTAAAGGACACCGGGGAGCTGTTTTTT
TRBV6-6	.	TRBJ1-1	.	CASSSDRGLNTEAFF	TGTGCCAGCAGTTCAGACCGGGGTCTCAACACTGAAGCTTTCTTT
TRBV2	.	TRBJ2-7	.	CASSGEDSSYEQYF	TGTGCCAGCAGTGGAGAGGACAGTTCCTACGAGCAGTACTTC
TRBV5-1	.	TRBJ2-2	.	CASSPPSGNTGELFF	TGCGCCAGCAGCCCCCCGAGCGGGAACACCGGGGAGCTGTTTTTT
TRBV30	.	TRBJ2-1	.	CAWSAGSSSNNEQFF	TGTGCCTGGTCAGCCGGATCTAGCAGTAACAATGAGCAGTTCTTC
TRBV9	few	TRBJ2-3	TRBD2	CASSAGGLVSNTQYF	TGTGCCAGCAGCGCCGGAGGACTAGTTTCAAATACGCAGTATTTT
TRBV18	once	TRBJ2-3	.	CASSPSDRLIADTQYF	TGTGCCAGCTCACCTTCCGATAGACTGATCGCAGATACGCAGTATTTT
TRBV2	.	TRBJ1-5	.	CASSVESNQPQHF	TGTGCCAGCAGTGTGGAGAGCAATCAGCCCCAGCATTTT
TRBV6-6	few	TRBJ1-5	TRBD1	CASTGQGRNQPQHF	TGTGCCAGCACCGGACAGGGTCGCAATCAGCCCCAGCATTTT
TRBV2	.	TRBJ2-5	TRBD1	CASTKGQQETQYF	TGTGCCAGCACTAAGGGACAGCAAGAGACCCAGTACTTC